Listed below are T cell receptor beta chains from one sample, sequenced in a study of T cells in Graves' hyperthyroidism and ophthalmopathy. TCRdb independently ran MiXCR on the multiplex PCR reads; one entry per CDR3 protein. This table holds under 400,000 distinct CDR3 sequences, approximately 14% found once. Sequencing was performed on blood. All receptors come from a woman aged 55 to 70 with Graves' hyperthyroidism. Both conserved end residues are part of each CDR3. Each record gives: J gene, V gene, CDR3 protein.

j_gene: TRBJ2-1
v_gene: TRBV4-1
CDR3aa: CASSQGGWDRGAHEQFF

j_gene: TRBJ2-1
v_gene: TRBV5-1
CDR3aa: CASSLELYNEQFF

j_gene: TRBJ1-1
v_gene: TRBV2
CDR3aa: CASSDDRRDTEAFF

j_gene: TRBJ2-7
v_gene: TRBV28
CDR3aa: CASSSTPGQGTYEQYF

j_gene: TRBJ2-1
v_gene: TRBV20-1
CDR3aa: CSASKPGQEYNEQFF

j_gene: TRBJ2-1
v_gene: TRBV20-1
CDR3aa: CSALWSGVYNEQFF

j_gene: TRBJ2-1
v_gene: TRBV6-5
CDR3aa: CASSYLFGLPGSNEQFF

j_gene: TRBJ2-1
v_gene: TRBV5-8
CDR3aa: CASSFYLADNEQFF

j_gene: TRBJ1-5
v_gene: TRBV20-1
CDR3aa: CSARDLREDQPQHF

j_gene: TRBJ1-4
v_gene: TRBV20-1
CDR3aa: CSARVPRQGSEKLFF

j_gene: TRBJ1-5
v_gene: TRBV6-1
CDR3aa: CASTLPSQPQHF

j_gene: TRBJ2-1
v_gene: TRBV5-6
CDR3aa: CASSITGGAANEQFF

j_gene: TRBJ2-5
v_gene: TRBV5-5
CDR3aa: CASSLAGEGQKTQYF

j_gene: TRBJ2-7
v_gene: TRBV6-1
CDR3aa: CASSAGQGIEQYF

j_gene: TRBJ1-5
v_gene: TRBV12-3/TRBV12-4
CDR3aa: CASSFLRQPNQPQHF

j_gene: TRBJ2-7
v_gene: TRBV7-2
CDR3aa: CASSLVGLAGVNEQYF

j_gene: TRBJ1-2
v_gene: TRBV7-9
CDR3aa: CASSTWTGANYGYTF

j_gene: TRBJ2-1
v_gene: TRBV27
CDR3aa: CASSPTASYNEQFF

j_gene: TRBJ2-2
v_gene: TRBV5-4
CDR3aa: CASSGPSGGNTGELFF

j_gene: TRBJ2-1
v_gene: TRBV11-2
CDR3aa: CASSLEGGGVNEQFF